What follows are 17 T cell receptor beta chains derived from one specimen sequenced in a study of T cell responses to AZD1222 COVID-19 vaccine. Data came from immunoSEQ multiplex PCR; TCRdb stores just in-frame clones and leaves some out. The sample gives about 120,000 clones, approximately 89% of which show up once; more than 9% is in the top ten. Sequenced here: peripheral blood, sampled on day 0 of AZD1222 vaccination. Every receptor here comes from an adult in good health.

J is TRBJ1-2 and V is TRBV18; D remains ambiguous. V was clipped by 3 bases and J by 4 bases, with 12 bases between them. The V gene's germline CDR1 is KGHSH and CDR2 LQKENI. The CDR3 spans 14 residues. Written as DNA, the CDR3 is TGTGCCAGCTCACCTTTCGACGGGCTCTATGGCTACACCTTC. Translating it yields CASSPFDGLYGYTF.

This rearrangement joins TRBV10-3 to TRBJ1-2; the D gene is possibly TRBD1 (5 bases). Germline values: CDR1 ENHRY, CDR2 SYGVKD. The CDR3 has 15 residues. Trimming shortened V by 0 bases and J by 4 bases, and 12 bases separated the two germline ends. The CDR3 sequence is CAISESSGTGYGYTF. CDR3 nucleotides: TGTGCCATCAGTGAGTCGTCGGGGACGGGCTATGGCTACACCTTC.

The gene calls are TRBV28 and TRBJ1-6; D uncertain. Trimming pared 7 bases from V and 8 bases from J, leaving 15 bases between. The CDR3 sequence is 14 residues long. The germline gives CDR1 MDHEN, CDR2 SYDVKM. CDR3 nucleotides: TGTGCCAGCACCCCCGCGGTGGTGGATTCACCCCTCCACTTT. Protein product: CASTPAVVDSPLHF. Looking up the rest from reference TRBV28 and TRBJ1-6 gives the full variable domain: DVKVTQSSRYLVKRTGEKVFLECVQDMDHENMFWYRQDPGLGLRLIYFSYDVKMKEKGDIPEGYSVSREKKERFSLILESASTNQTSMYLCASTPAVVDSPLHFGNGTRLTVT.

This rearrangement joins TRBV29-1 to TRBJ2-2; tentative D call: TRBD2 (5 bases). V was cut by 6 bases and J by 0 bases, with 5 bases left in between. The CDR3 totals 12 residues. Germline CDR1 and CDR2: SQVTM and ANQGSEA. The CDR3 protein is CSVLANTGELFF. The CDR3 DNA reads TGCAGCGTACTAGCGAACACCGGGGAGCTGTTTTTT.

V gene TRBV5-1 combines with J gene TRBJ2-1; D might be TRBD1 or TRBD2, each matching 5 bases. Trimming removed 0 bases at V and 6 bases at J, with 10 bases between. Germline loops: CDR1 SGHRS, CDR2 YFSETQ. This CDR3 region has 14 residues. The CDR3 DNA is TGCGCCAGCAGCTTGGGTGGGACCACCAATGAGCAGTTCTTC. It translates to CASSLGGTTNEQFF.

The V call is TRBV19, the J call TRBJ1-1, with a tentative D call TRBD1 (6 bases). Trimming pared 6 bases from V and 7 bases from J, leaving 21 bases between. This CDR3 is 15 amino acids long. Germline loops: CDR1 LNHDA, CDR2 SQIVND (reference sequence). The CDR3 spells CASRTDDRRKGEAFF. The CDR3 DNA reads as TGTGCCAGTAGGACCGATGACAGGCGAAAGGGTGAAGCTTTCTTT.

By sample fraction, this clone is medium-sized (0.01 to 0.1%). The rearrangement links TRBV4-1 to TRBJ1-2; 9 bases fit TRBD1. The CDR3 spans 16 residues. Trimming cost V 0 bases and J 3 bases; bases outside gene matches: 5. The V gene's germline CDR1 is MGHRA and CDR2 YSYEKL. The CDR3 is CASSQDPTGGYYGYTF. The CDR3 DNA follows: TGCGCCAGCAGCCAAGATCCGACAGGGGGTTACTATGGCTACACCTTC.

V usage is TRBV29-1 and J usage is TRBJ2-5, with 7 bases that match TRBD2. V was pared by 6 bases and J by 7 bases, with 14 bases of the junction left unmatched. The length of the CDR3 is 14 residues. Germline CDR1 and CDR2: SQVTM and ANQGSEA. The CDR3 region is CSVVLGGAGSTQYF. The CDR3 nucleotides read TGCAGCGTCGTCCTGGGAGGGGCGGGGTCGACCCAGTACTTC.

V and J are TRBV5-1 and TRBJ1-1; 11 nucleotides agree with TRBD1. The CDR3 consists of 14 residues. Trimming removed 4 bases from V and 3 bases from J; junction bases left unmatched: 2. Germline-derived CDR1 and CDR2 are SGHRS and YFSETQ. The DNA for the CDR3 is TGCGCCAGCAGCACGGGACAGGGGGACACTGAAGCTTTCTTT. Translated: CASSTGQGDTEAFF. Supplemented by reference TRBV5-1 and TRBJ1-1, the full variable domain reads KAGVTQTPRYLIKTRGQQVTLSCSPISGHRSVSWYQQTPGQGLQFLFEYFSETQRNKGNFPGRFSGRQFSNSRSEMNVSTLELGDSALYLCASSTGQGDTEAFFGQGTRLTVV.

The rearrangement uses TRBV11-2 and TRBJ2-3; D remains ambiguous. The CDR3 sequence is 14 residues long. V was trimmed by 5 bases and J by 2 bases, leaving 11 bases between them. In germline, CDR1 is SGHAT, CDR2 FQNNGV. As DNA, the CDR3 is TGTGCCAGCAGCCCCCCGGGCCTCACAGATACGCAGTATTTT. This gives the protein CASSPPGLTDTQYF.

J is TRBJ2-7 and V is TRBV5-1; 9 bases are a match to TRBD2. The CDR3 length is 19 residues. Germline values: CDR1 SGHRS, CDR2 YFSETQ. V was pared by 0 bases and J by 4 bases, with 17 bases of the junction left unmatched. DNA of the CDR3: TGCGCCAGCAGCTTGGAGGTTCGGGCGCGGGGGGGACCCCCTTACGAGCAGTACTTC. Amino acids: CASSLEVRARGGPPYEQYF.

The chain joins TRBV29-1 to TRBJ2-1; D might be TRBD1 or TRBD2, each matching 5 bases. The germline V and J ends were trimmed by 1 base and 3 bases, with 7 bases remaining between them. The germline CDR1 and CDR2 sequences are SQVTM and ANQGSEA. This CDR3 region has 13 residues. CDR3 in DNA: TGCAGCGTTGAAGTTGGGGGCTACAATGAGCAGTTCTTC. Translated: CSVEVGGYNEQFF.

The chain recombines TRBV6-1 with TRBJ2-1, with a tentative D call TRBD2 (6 bases). Germline V gene data show CDR1 as MNHNS and CDR2 as SASEGT. The CDR3 sequence is 15 residues long. V shed 2 bases and J shed 3 bases, with 11 bases lying between them. The chain's CDR3 is CASSEQLANYNEQFF. CDR3 nucleotides: TGTGCCAGCAGTGAACAACTAGCCAACTACAATGAGCAGTTCTTC.

The chain carries TRBV30 and TRBJ2-2; no firm D call. Deletions cut 3 bases from V and 1 base from J, with 12 bases between. The CDR3 runs 15 residues. Germline-derived CDR1 and CDR2 are GTSNPN and SVGIG (reference sequence). CDR3 sequence (DNA): TGTGCCTGGAGCGAACTTCTCTTGAACACCGGGGAGCTGTTTTTT. Translation: CAWSELLLNTGELFF.

This chain joins TRBV18 and TRBJ2-6, with D perhaps matching TRBD2 (6 bases). CDR1 is KGHSH and CDR2 is LQKENI in the germline V gene. V lost 3 bases and J lost 1, with 13 bases in between. This CDR3 comprises 17 residues. The CDR3 is CASSPRRGESGANVLTF. The CDR3 DNA reads TGTGCCAGCTCACCTCGGAGGGGAGAATCTGGGGCCAACGTCCTGACTTTC.

V is TRBV28 and J is TRBJ1-2; D is possibly TRBD1 (6 bases). CDR1 and CDR2 from the germline V gene are MDHEN and SYDVKM. The CDR3 is 13 amino acids. Trimming removed 8 bases at V and 0 bases at J, with 10 bases between. The CDR3 nucleotides are TGTGCCAGCCGGGACACATCTAACTATGGCTACACCTTC. It yields the protein CASRDTSNYGYTF.

V is TRBV27 and J is TRBJ2-7, with unresolved D. CDR1 and CDR2 (germline): MNHEY, SMNVEV (reference sequence). With 1 base removed from V and 3 bases from J, the gap between germline ends came to 10 bases. This CDR3 is 14 amino acids long. The CDR3 sequence: CASSLLGNHYEQYF. Written as DNA, the CDR3 is TGTGCCAGCAGTTTATTGGGGAACCACTACGAGCAGTACTTC.